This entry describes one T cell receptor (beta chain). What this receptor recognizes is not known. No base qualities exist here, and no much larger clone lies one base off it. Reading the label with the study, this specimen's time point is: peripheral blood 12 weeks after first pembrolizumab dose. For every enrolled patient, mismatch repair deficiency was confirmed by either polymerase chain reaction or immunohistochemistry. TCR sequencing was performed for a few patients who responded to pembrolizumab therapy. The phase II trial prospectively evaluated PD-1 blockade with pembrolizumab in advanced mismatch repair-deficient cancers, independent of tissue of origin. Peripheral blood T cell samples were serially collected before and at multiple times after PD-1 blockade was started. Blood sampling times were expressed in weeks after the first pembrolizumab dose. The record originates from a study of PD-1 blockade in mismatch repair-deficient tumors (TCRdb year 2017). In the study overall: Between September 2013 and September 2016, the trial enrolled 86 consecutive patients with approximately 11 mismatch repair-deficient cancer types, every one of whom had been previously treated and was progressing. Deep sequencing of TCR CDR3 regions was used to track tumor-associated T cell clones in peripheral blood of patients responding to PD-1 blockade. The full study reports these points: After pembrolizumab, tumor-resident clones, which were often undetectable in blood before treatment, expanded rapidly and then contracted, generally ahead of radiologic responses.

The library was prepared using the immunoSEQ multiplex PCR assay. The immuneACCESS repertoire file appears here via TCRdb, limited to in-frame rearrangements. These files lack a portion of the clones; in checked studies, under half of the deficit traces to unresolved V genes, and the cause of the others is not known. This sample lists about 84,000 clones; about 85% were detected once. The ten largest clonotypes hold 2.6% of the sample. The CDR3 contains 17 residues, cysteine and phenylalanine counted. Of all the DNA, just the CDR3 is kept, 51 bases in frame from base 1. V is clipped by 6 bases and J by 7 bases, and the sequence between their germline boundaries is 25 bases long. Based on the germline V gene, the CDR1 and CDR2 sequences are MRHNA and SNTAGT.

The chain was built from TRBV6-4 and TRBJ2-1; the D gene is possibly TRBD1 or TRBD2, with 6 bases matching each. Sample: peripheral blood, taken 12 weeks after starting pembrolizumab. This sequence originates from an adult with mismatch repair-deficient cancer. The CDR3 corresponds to CASSPPRPGARKNEQFF. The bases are TGTGCCAGCAGCCCCCCCCGTCCGGGGGCGCGTAAGAATGAGCAGTTCTTC.